Listed below are T cell receptor beta chains from one sample, sequenced in a study of sequential checkpoint blockade in melanoma. Sequenced by immunoSEQ multiplex PCR; TCRdb stores in-frame clones only, minus some. The sample holds approximately 22,000 clones, 82% seen once. Sample: CD8+ T cells sorted from blood (inferred from file names), taken from a patient given nivolumab and ipilimumab in sequence. Receptor source: a human donor with melanoma. Both conserved end residues are part of each CDR3. A D gene is named only where the DNA matches it firmly. A row's size may be missing; if present it is once, few, many or a size class.

>TRBD2|TRBJ2-1|TRBV18|.
CASSPGLDLGNEQFF
TGTGCCAGCTCCCCGGGACTAGATCTTGGCAATGAGCAGTTCTTC
>.|TRBJ1-4|TRBV29-1|.
CSVDSQEKLFF
TGCAGCGTTGACTCACAGGAAAAACTGTTTTTT
>TRBD1|TRBJ2-1|TRBV27|once
CASAGDRGMVQFF
TGTGCCAGCGCAGGGGACAGGGGCATGGTGCAGTTCTTC
>.|TRBJ2-1|TRBV5-1|.
CASSLGGTELNEQFF
TGCGCCAGCAGCCTTGGCGGGACAGAACTTAATGAGCAGTTCTTC
>.|TRBJ1-2|TRBV6-5|.
CASTREGVDGYTF
TGTGCCAGTACGAGAGAGGGGGTGGATGGCTACACCTTC
>.|TRBJ1-2|TRBV7-6|.
CASSLDKLLGYTF
TGTGCCAGCAGCTTAGACAAGTTGCTTGGCTACACCTTC
>TRBD2|TRBJ2-1|TRBV7-2|.
CASSSSLAGVGEQFF
TGTGCCAGCAGCTCCTCTCTAGCGGGAGTAGGAGAGCAGTTCTTC
>.|TRBJ2-1|TRBV7-2|.
CASSLLNEQFF
TGTGCCAGCAGCTTACTAAATGAGCAGTTCTTC
>TRBD2|TRBJ2-3|TRBV19|.
CASSNLLAGGPDTQYF
TGTGCCAGTAGTAATCTTCTAGCGGGAGGGCCAGATACGCAGTATTTT
>.|TRBJ2-2|TRBV11-2|.
CASSPKGGDSGELFF
TGTGCCAGCAGCCCGAAGGGGGGGGATAGCGGGGAGCTGTTTTTT
>.|TRBJ2-5|TRBV4-2|.
CASSQVQVKETQYF
TGTGCCAGCAGCCAAGTTCAGGTTAAAGAGACCCAGTACTTC
>.|TRBJ2-1|TRBV7-2|few
CASSAKSGNEQFF
TGTGCCAGCAGCGCTAAAAGCGGCAATGAGCAGTTCTTC
>TRBD1|TRBJ2-7|TRBV5-4|.
CASSRDRVQIEQYF
TGTGCCAGCAGCCGCGACAGGGTACAAATCGAGCAGTACTTC
>TRBD1|TRBJ2-6|TRBV18|.
CASSLRTGGYSGANVLTF
TGTGCCAGCTCACTGCGGACAGGGGGCTACTCTGGGGCCAACGTCCTGACTTTC
>TRBD1|TRBJ1-4|TRBV7-2|.
CASSSTGTANEKLFF
TGTGCCAGCAGCTCTACCGGGACAGCTAATGAAAAACTGTTTTTT
>TRBD1|TRBJ2-7|TRBV29-1|.
CSVKGGQGAHEQYF
TGCAGCGTTAAAGGGGGGCAGGGGGCCCACGAGCAGTACTTC
>.|TRBJ2-7|TRBV29-1|.
CSVEDWEGQGYEQYF
TGCAGCGTTGAAGATTGGGAGGGACAAGGGTACGAGCAGTACTTC
>TRBD2|TRBJ2-1|TRBV11-2|.
CASSPVAGGRGANEQFF
TGTGCCAGCAGCCCCGTCGCGGGGGGGCGCGGCGCCAATGAGCAGTTCTTC
>TRBD1|TRBJ2-1|TRBV28|.
CASSLVFGQGQNEQFF
TGTGCCAGCAGTTTAGTTTTCGGACAGGGTCAAAATGAGCAGTTCTTC
>.|TRBJ2-3|TRBV5-1|.
CASSLDWPSTDTQYF
TGCGCCAGCAGCTTGGATTGGCCTAGCACAGATACGCAGTATTTT
>TRBD1|TRBJ2-5|TRBV5-6|.
CASSSDRGETQYF
TGTGCCAGCAGCTCAGACAGGGGGGAGACCCAGTACTTC
>.|TRBJ1-2|TRBV29-1|.
CSVEDPRRRGYTF
TGCAGCGTTGAAGATCCCAGAAGAAGAGGCTACACCTTC
>.|TRBJ1-2|TRBV5-1|.
CASSLGQGFKRGYTF
TGCGCCAGCAGCTTGGGTCAGGGGTTCAAGCGGGGCTACACCTTC
>TRBD2|TRBJ2-7|TRBV11-2|.
CASSHRRLAYEQYF
TGTGCCAGCAGCCACCGACGACTAGCTTACGAGCAGTACTTC
>TRBD1|TRBJ1-2|TRBV2|.
CASSEQGATSF
TGTGCCAGCAGTGAACAGGGGGCTACCTCCTTC
>.|TRBJ2-7|TRBV7-6|.
CASSLGTGAYEQYF
TGTGCCAGCAGCTTAGGGACTGGAGCCTACGAGCAGTACTTC
>.|TRBJ1-1|TRBV14|.
CATSAGGAGNTEAFF
TGTGCCACCTCCGCGGGAGGGGCCGGGAACACTGAAGCTTTCTTT
>.|TRBJ1-2|TRBV28|.
CASSLVGRGDTF
TGTGCCAGCAGTTTAGTCGGGCGGGGGGACACCTTC
>TRBD1|TRBJ2-4|TRBV19|once
CASSPKDRAQNIQYF
TGTGCCAGTAGCCCAAAGGACAGGGCTCAAAACATTCAGTACTTC
>.|TRBJ2-7|TRBV5-1|.
CASSLNTQDAYEQYF
TGCGCCAGCAGCTTAAACACACAGGACGCCTACGAGCAGTACTTC
>.|TRBJ1-5|TRBV21-1|.
CASSKEGRRDGGSNQPQHF
TGTGCCAGCAGCAAAGAAGGTCGGAGGGATGGAGGTAGCAATCAGCCCCAGCATTTT
>.|TRBJ2-6|TRBV5-1|.
CASSLATGYSGANVLTF
TGCGCCAGCAGCTTGGCAACAGGTTACTCTGGGGCCAACGTCCTGACTTTC
>TRBD1|TRBJ2-7|TRBV5-1|once
CASSLVGTVFFETMRSYEQYF
TGCGCCAGCAGCTTGGTAGGGACAGTATTTTTCGAGACTATGCGATCCTACGAGCAGTACTTC
>TRBD2|TRBJ2-7|TRBV27|.
CASVPSGKANEQYF
TGTGCCAGTGTTCCTAGCGGGAAAGCCAACGAGCAGTACTTC
>.|TRBJ1-2|TRBV20-1|.
CSGRRASGYTF
TGCAGTGGAAGACGAGCGAGTGGCTACACCTTC